This TCR beta chain stems from a study of blood T cell repertoires in COVID-19. Study summary: Sites across the United States, Italy and Spain contributed samples from acute and convalescent COVID-19. PBMCs, B-cell-depleted T cells, or T cells were the source of the cDNA or gDNA that made up the material.

The germline CDR1 and CDR2 sequences are SGHRS and YFSETQ. CDR3 length equals 13 residues. Losses at the gene ends were 5 bases for V and 4 bases for J; bases not matched to a gene: 3. Per the study methods: Reference gene primer amplification gave nucleated cell count estimates. Sequencing was performed with immunoSEQ multiplex PCR; in TCRdb, only in-frame clones are kept and a portion is missing. V and J calls and clone size are as listed in that table; D and trimming were resolved from the DNA. The sample lists 150,000 or so clones; roughly 80% were seen once. The receptor comes from a woman older than 75 with acute or convalescent COVID-19. Specimen: peripheral blood. The chain carries TRBV5-1 and TRBJ2-3, with 8 bases fitting TRBD2. CDR3 nucleotide sequence: TGCGCCAGCAGGCGGGAGGCCGCAGATACGCAGTATTTT. The encoded protein is CASRREAADTQYF.